Below, one T cell receptor (beta chain) is given with its context. Its matching antigen is unknown. These data are taken from a study of cytomegalovirus exposure and HLA in healthy donors. Study context: The roughly 110 validation repertoires were produced on the same platform as the 670 or so repertoires of the first cohort. This was reported in a later analysis. Study results and caveats: The study labeled 180 or so TCR beta chains cytomegalovirus-associated. Later, an analysis found that TCR clusters from the first cohort tended to co-occur in the 90 to 150 validation repertoires.

This CDR3 is 15 amino acids long. Per the germline V gene, CDR1 is SGHAT and CDR2 is FQNNGV. V was shortened by 7 bases and J by 5 bases, with 18 bases between the two germline ends. Clones were sequenced by immunoSEQ multiplex PCR, and TCRdb holds only the in-frame ones, with some missing. Here the sample spans tens of thousands of clones, roughly 93% being singletons. J is TRBJ1-3 and V is TRBV11-2; D is unresolved. Material for sequencing was PBMCs. The receptor comes from a man aged 30 to 39 in good health and CMV-seronegative. The CDR3 loop is CASTSSGLSRNTIYF. The CDR3 coding sequence is TGTGCCAGCACCTCCTCGGGGTTAAGTCGAAACACCATATATTTT.